This T cell receptor beta chain was observed in a study of human T cells and chemical hapten exposure. A note on this clonotype: One end of the junction fails to match germline, which may point to a read error.

Germline V gene sequence: CDR1 SEHNR, CDR2 FQNEAQ (reference sequence). The CDR3 totals 13 residues. TCRdb reprocessed the RACE reads with MiXCR, giving one entry per CDR3 protein. The data contain about 96,000 distinct CDR3 sequences, 9.3% of them singletons. Time point here: patch test 2, 6 weeks after DPC sensitization. Noted treatment: therapeutic diphenylcyclopropenone sensitization with weekly scalp DPC. Blood was collected ahead of every patch test applied. The material was whole blood, obtained in connection with sensitization to the hapten diphenylcyclopropenone (DPC). The V gene is TRBV7-9, the J gene TRBJ1-1; D remains unclear. The sequence came from a woman between 40 and 50 years old with alopecia areata. Some clones in this sample may be carry-over from other donors' samples. The CDR3 DNA sequence: TGTGCTAGCAGCTTAGAACAGAACACTGAAGCTTTCTTT. Translating it yields CASSLEQNTEAFF.